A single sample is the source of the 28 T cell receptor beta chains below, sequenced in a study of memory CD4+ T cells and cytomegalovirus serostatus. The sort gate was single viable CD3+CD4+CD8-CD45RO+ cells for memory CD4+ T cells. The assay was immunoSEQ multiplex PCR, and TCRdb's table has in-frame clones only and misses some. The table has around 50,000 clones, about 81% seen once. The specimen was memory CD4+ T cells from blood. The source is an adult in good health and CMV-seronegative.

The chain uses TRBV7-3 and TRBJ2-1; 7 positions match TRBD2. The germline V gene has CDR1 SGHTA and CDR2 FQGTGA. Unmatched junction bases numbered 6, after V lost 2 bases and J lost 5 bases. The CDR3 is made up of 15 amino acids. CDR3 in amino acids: CASSLGGSMNNEQFF. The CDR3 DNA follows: TGTGCCAGCAGCTTAGGCGGGAGTATGAACAATGAGCAGTTCTTC.

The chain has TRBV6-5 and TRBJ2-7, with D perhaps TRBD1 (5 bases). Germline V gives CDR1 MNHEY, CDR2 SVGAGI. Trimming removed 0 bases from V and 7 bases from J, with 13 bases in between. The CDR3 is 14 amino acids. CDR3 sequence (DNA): TGTGCCAGCAGTTACTCGACAGTCCTGGGAGAGCAGTACTTC. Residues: CASSYSTVLGEQYF.

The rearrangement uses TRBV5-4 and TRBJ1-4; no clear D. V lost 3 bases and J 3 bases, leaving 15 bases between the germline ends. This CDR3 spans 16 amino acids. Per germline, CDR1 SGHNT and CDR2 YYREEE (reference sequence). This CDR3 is CASSSDVRGANEKLFF. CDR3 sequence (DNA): TGTGCCAGCAGCTCGGATGTCCGGGGTGCTAATGAAAAACTGTTTTTT.

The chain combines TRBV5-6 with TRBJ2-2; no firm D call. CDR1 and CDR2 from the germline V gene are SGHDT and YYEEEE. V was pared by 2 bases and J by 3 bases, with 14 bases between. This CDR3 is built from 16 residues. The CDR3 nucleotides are TGTGCCAGCAGCTTTATGAGTAGGGTGGACACCGGGGAGCTGTTTTTT. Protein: CASSFMSRVDTGELFF.

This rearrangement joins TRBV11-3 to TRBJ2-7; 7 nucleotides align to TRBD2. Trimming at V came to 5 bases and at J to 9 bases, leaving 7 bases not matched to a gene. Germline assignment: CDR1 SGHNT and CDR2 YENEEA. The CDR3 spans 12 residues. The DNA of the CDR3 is TGTGCCAGCAGCCTCCAGCGGGACGGGCAGTACTTC. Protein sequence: CASSLQRDGQYF. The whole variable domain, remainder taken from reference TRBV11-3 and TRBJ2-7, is EAGVVQSPRYKIIEKKQPVAFWCNPISGHNTLYWYLQNLGQGPELLIRYENEEAVDDSQLPKDRFSAERLKGVDSTLKIQPAELGDSAVYLCASSLQRDGQYFGPGTRLTVT.

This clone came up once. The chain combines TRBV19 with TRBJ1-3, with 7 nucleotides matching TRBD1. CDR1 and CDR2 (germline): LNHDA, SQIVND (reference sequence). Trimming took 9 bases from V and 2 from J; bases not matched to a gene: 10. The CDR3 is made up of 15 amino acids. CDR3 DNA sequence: TGTGCCAGCCGGAGGGACAGTTCAACTGGAAACACCATATATTTT. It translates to CASRRDSSTGNTIYF.

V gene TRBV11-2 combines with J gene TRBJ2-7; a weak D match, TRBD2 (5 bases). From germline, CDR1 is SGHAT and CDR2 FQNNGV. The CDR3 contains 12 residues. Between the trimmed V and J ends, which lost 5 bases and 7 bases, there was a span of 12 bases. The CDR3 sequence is CASSRMRDEQYF. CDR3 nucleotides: TGTGCCAGCAGCCGGATGAGGGATGAGCAGTACTTC.

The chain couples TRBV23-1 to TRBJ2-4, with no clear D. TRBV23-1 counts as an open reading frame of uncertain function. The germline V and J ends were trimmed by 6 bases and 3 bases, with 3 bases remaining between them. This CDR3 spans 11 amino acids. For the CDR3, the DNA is TGCGCCAGCAGGGTCAAAAACATTCAGTACTTC. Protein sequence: CASRVKNIQYF.

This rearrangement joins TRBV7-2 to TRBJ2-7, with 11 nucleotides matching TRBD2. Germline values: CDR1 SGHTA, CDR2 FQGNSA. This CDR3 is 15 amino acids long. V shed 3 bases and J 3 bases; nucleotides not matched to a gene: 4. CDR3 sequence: CASSLTGTSGYEQYF. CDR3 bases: TGTGCCAGCAGCTTGACCGGGACTAGCGGCTACGAGCAGTACTTC.

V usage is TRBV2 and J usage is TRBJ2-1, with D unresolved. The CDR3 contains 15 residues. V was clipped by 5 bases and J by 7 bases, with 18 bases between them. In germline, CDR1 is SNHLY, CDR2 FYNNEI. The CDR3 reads CASSPPGVVRNEQFF. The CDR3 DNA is TGTGCCAGCAGTCCCCCCGGAGTAGTACGAAATGAGCAGTTCTTC.

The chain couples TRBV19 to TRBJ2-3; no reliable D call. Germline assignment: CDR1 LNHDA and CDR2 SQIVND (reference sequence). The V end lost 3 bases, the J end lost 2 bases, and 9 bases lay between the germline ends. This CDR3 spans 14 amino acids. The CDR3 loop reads CASSISSATDTQYF. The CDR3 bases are TGTGCCAGTAGTATTTCATCTGCCACAGATACGCAGTATTTT.

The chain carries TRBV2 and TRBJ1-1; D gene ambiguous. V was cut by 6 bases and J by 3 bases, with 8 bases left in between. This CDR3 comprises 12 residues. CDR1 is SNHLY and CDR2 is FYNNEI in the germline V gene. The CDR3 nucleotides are TGTGCCAGCAGCCGCGATGACACTGAAGCTTTCTTT. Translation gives CASSRDDTEAFF.

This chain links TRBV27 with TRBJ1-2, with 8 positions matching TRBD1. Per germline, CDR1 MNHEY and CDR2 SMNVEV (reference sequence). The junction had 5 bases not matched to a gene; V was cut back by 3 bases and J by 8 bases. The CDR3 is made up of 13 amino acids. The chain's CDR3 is CASSFGQGVGYTF. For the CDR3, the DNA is TGTGCCAGCAGTTTCGGACAGGGAGTAGGCTACACCTTC.

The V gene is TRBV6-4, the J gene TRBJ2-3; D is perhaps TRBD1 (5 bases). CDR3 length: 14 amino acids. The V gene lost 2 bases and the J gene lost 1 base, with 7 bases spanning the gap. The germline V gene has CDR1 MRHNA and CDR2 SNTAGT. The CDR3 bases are TGTGCCAGCAGTGACAGGGGCCGCACAGATACGCAGTATTTT. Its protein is CASSDRGRTDTQYF.

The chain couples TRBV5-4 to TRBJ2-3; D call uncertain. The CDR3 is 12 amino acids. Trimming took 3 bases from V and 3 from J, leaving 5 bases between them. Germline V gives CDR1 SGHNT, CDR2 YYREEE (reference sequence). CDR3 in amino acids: CASSSETDTQYF. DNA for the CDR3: TGTGCCAGCAGCTCCGAGACAGATACGCAGTATTTT.

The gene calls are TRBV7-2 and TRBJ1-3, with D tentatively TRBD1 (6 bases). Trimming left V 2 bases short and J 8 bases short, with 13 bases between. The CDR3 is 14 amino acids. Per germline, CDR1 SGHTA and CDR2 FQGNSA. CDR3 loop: CASSLNRVRDTIYF. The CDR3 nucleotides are TGTGCCAGCAGCTTAAACAGGGTCAGGGACACCATATATTTT.

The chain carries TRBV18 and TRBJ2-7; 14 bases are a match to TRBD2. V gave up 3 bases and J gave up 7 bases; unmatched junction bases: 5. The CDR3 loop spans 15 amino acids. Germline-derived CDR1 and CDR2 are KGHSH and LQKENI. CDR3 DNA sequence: TGTGCCAGCTCACCCGGGACTAGCGGGGGCTTGGAGCAGTACTTC. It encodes CASSPGTSGGLEQYF. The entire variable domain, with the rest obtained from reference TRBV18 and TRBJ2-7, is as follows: NAGVMQNPRHLVRRRGQEARLRCSPMKGHSHVYWYRQLPEEGLKFMVYLQKENIIDESGMPKERFSAEFPKEGPSILRIQQVVRGDSAAYFCASSPGTSGGLEQYFGPGTRLTVT.

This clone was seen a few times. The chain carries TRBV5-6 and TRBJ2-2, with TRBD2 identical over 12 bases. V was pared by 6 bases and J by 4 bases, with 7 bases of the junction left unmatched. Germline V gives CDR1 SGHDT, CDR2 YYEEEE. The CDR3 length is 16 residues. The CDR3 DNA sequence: TGTGCCAGCAATCCTGGACTAGCGGGAATCACCGGGGAGCTGTTTTTT. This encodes CASNPGLAGITGELFF. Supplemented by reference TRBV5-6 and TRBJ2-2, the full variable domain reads DAGVTQSPTHLIKTRGQQVTLRCSPKSGHDTVSWYQQALGQGPQFIFQYYEEEERQRGNFPDRFSGHQFPNYSSELNVNALLLGDSALYLCASNPGLAGITGELFFGEGSRLTVL.

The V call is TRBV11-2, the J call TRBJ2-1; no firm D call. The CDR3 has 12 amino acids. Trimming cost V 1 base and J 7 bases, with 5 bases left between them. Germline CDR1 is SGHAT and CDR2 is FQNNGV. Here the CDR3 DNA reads TGTGCCAGCAGCTTAGCCAGAAATGAGCAGTTCTTC. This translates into CASSLARNEQFF. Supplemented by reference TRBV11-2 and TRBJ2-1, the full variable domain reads EAGVAQSPRYKIIEKRQSVAFWCNPISGHATLYWYQQILGQGPKLLIQFQNNGVVDDSQLPKDRFSAERLKGVDSTLKIQPAKLEDSAVYLCASSLARNEQFFGPGTRLTVL.

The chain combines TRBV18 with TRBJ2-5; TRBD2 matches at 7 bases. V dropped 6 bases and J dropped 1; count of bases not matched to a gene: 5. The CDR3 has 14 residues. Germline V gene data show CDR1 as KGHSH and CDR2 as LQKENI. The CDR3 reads CASSLSSGQETQYF. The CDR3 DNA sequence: TGTGCCAGCTCGCTCTCTAGCGGCCAAGAGACCCAGTACTTC.

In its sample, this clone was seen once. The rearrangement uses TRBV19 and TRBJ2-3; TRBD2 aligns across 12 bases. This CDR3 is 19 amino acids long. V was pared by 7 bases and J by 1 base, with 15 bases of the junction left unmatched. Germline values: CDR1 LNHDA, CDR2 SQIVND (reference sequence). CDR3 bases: TGTGCCAGTACCTCGAGTGTGACTAGCGGGAGAGAACGCACAGATACGCAGTATTTT. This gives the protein CASTSSVTSGRERTDTQYF.

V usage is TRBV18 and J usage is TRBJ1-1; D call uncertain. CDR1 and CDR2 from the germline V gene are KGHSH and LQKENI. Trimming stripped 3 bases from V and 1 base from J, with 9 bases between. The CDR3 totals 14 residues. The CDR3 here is CASSPDGKNTEAFF. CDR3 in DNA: TGTGCCAGCTCACCCGACGGGAAGAACACTGAAGCTTTCTTT.

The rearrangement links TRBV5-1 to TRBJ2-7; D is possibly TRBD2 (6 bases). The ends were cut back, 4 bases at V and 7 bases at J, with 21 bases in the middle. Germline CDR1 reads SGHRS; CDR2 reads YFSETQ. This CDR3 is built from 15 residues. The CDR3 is CASSLTGTPGKEQYF. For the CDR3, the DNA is TGCGCCAGCAGCCTTACCGGGACTCCCGGTAAGGAGCAGTACTTC.

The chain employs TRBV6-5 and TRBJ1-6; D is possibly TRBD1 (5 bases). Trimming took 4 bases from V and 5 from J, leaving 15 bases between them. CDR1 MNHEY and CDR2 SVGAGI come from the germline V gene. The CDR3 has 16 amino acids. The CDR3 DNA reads TGTGCCAGCAGTTTGAGTTGGGGACGGGATAATTCACCCCTCCACTTT. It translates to CASSLSWGRDNSPLHF.

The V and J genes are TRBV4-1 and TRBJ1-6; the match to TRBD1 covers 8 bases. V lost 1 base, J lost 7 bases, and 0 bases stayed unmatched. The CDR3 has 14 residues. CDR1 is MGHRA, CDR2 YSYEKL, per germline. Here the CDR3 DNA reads TGCGCCAGCAGCCAAGGGACAGGGAATTCACCCCTCCACTTT. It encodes CASSQGTGNSPLHF.

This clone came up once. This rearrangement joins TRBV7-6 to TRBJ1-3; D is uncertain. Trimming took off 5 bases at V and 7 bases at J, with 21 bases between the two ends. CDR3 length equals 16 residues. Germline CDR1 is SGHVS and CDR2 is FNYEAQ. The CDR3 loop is CASSPYTGGSRNTIYF. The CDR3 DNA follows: TGTGCCAGCAGCCCTTATACGGGAGGTTCGCGGAACACCATATATTTT.

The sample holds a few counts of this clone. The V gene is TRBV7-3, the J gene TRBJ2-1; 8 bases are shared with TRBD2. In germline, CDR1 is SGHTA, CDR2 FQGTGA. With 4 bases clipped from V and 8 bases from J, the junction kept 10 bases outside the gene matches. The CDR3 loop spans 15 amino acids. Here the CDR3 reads CASSSSGSRRDEQFF. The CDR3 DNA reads TGTGCCAGCAGCTCAAGCGGGAGTAGAAGGGATGAGCAGTTCTTC.

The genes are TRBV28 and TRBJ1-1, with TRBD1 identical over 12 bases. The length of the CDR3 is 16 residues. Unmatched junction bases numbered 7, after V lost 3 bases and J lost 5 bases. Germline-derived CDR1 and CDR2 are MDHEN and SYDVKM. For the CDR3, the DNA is TGTGCCAGCAGTTTGGGGGGACAGGGGGCCGGGACTGAAGCTTTCTTT. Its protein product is CASSLGGQGAGTEAFF.